Presented here are 26 T cell receptor beta chains from one specimen sequenced in a study of cytomegalovirus exposure and HLA in healthy donors (TCRdb year 2017). The method behind the library was the immunoSEQ multiplex PCR assay. The multiplex PCR relied on a mix of 60 forward primers for TCR Vbeta segments and 13 reverse primers for TCR Jbeta segments. In TCRdb, the immuneACCESS table is reduced to in-frame sequences with V and J assigned. These tables do not hold every clone; where another copy was compared, an unresolved V gene accounts for under half, and the others remain unexplained. This sample has about 220,000 clones in its table, and more than 65% of those were observed once. Of the sample, 1.8% is held by the ten largest clones. The sequencing sample was made of PBMCs. The receptors were gathered from a woman in her 30s in good health and CMV-seronegative.

The chain recombines TRBV9 with TRBJ1-1; no firm D call. The V end was cut by 0 bases, the J end by 0 bases, with 9 bases between. Germline V gene lookup returns CDR1 SGDLS and CDR2 YYNGEE. There are 15 residues in the CDR3. The CDR3 here is CASSVDQAMNTEAFF. The CDR3 DNA reads TGTGCCAGCAGCGTAGATCAGGCCATGAACACTGAAGCTTTCTTT.

The CDR3 coding sequence is TGTGCCAGCAGTGGCCGGGGTAGCAATCAGCCCCAGCATTTT. It is translated as CASSGRGSNQPQHF. The chain has TRBV6-1 and TRBJ1-5; D gene unclear. Per the germline V gene, CDR1 is MNHNS and CDR2 is SASEGT. The V gene lost 4 bases and the J gene lost 0 bases, with 7 bases spanning the gap. This CDR3 is 14 amino acids long.

The chain joins TRBV2 to TRBJ1-1; D gene unclear. Germline V gives CDR1 SNHLY, CDR2 FYNNEI. The CDR3 covers 11 residues. The V end was cut by 3 bases, the J end by 4 bases, with 3 bases between. The CDR3 region has the DNA TGTGCCAGCAGTGAGAGCACTGAAGCTTTCTTT. The encoded protein is CASSESTEAFF.

On this clone: At one end, the junction sequence differs from germline, possibly due to a read error. This chain uses TRBV27 with TRBJ2-7, with a possible D match to TRBD2 (6 bases). Germline V gene sequence: CDR1 MNHEY, CDR2 SMNVEV (reference sequence). This CDR3 region has 12 residues. CDR3 DNA: TGTGCCAGCAGCACGTCGACTAGTGGGTTTTTTTTC. It specifies CASSTSTSGFFF.

For the CDR3, the DNA is TGTGCCTGGAGTAGGCTCGGACTAGCGGGAGCTGTCTCCTACAATGAGCAGTTCTTC. Translating gives CAWSRLGLAGAVSYNEQFF. The chain carries TRBV30 and TRBJ2-1; 13 nucleotides align to TRBD2. From germline, CDR1 is GTSNPN and CDR2 SVGIG (reference sequence). The CDR3 covers 19 residues. V was clipped by 2 bases and J by 0 bases; unmatched bases: 10.

This clone was seen a few times. The sample contains more than one DNA sequence encoding this CDR3. The V call is TRBV5-1, the J call TRBJ2-1; 10 nucleotides match TRBD2. Germline trimming cut 4 bases from V and 3 bases from J; bases unmatched to any gene: 4. Germline-derived CDR1 and CDR2 are SGHRS and YFSETQ. The CDR3 is 15 amino acids. The CDR3 here is CASSPRTSGYNEQFF. The CDR3 DNA sequence: TGCGCCAGCAGCCCACGGACTAGCGGCTACAATGAGCAGTTCTTC.

This chain uses TRBV14 with TRBJ2-1; tentatively, D is TRBD1 (6 bases). Germline CDR1 reads SGHDN; CDR2 reads FVKESK. V was trimmed by 6 bases and J by 4 bases, leaving 16 bases between them. The CDR3 sequence is 15 residues long. The CDR3 region is CASSSQGPGYNEQFF. CDR3 sequence (DNA): TGTGCCAGCAGTTCACAGGGACCGGGGTACAATGAGCAGTTCTTC.

The CDR3 DNA reads as TGTGCCAGCAGTGCAGACAGGTCTGGAAACACCATATATTTT. Translated, it gives CASSADRSGNTIYF. The chain has TRBV6-6 and TRBJ1-3, with a possible D match to TRBD1 (6 bases). Germline values: CDR1 MNHNY, CDR2 SVGAGI (reference sequence). Deletions cut 5 bases from V and 1 base from J, with 9 bases between. This CDR3 contains 14 residues.

The rearrangement joins TRBV5-4 to TRBJ1-5, with 7 bases lining up with TRBD1. V dropped 5 bases and J dropped 1; count of bases not matched to a gene: 3. This CDR3 comprises 14 residues. Germline V lookup: CDR1 SGHNT, CDR2 YYREEE (reference sequence). Written as DNA, the CDR3 is TGTGCCAGCAGGCACAGGGGAAGCAATCAGCCCCAGCATTTT. Its translation: CASRHRGSNQPQHF.

The chain recombines TRBV19 with TRBJ2-6; 8 nucleotides align to TRBD2. V lost 7 bases and J lost 0; bases outside the gene matches: 11. Germline V gene data show CDR1 as LNHDA and CDR2 as SQIVND (reference sequence). CDR3 length equals 18 residues. The CDR3 DNA sequence: TGTGCCAGTACCCTCGGGGGGGGTTGGAGCTCTGGGGCCAACGTCCTGACTTTC. It yields the protein CASTLGGGWSSGANVLTF.

The CDR3 region is CASSPEGTEAFF. In nucleotides, the CDR3 is TGTGCCAGCAGTCCGGAGGGAACTGAAGCTTTCTTT. The chain has TRBV6-1 and TRBJ1-1, with D unresolved. The CDR3 covers 12 residues. Germline V gene data show CDR1 as MNHNS and CDR2 as SASEGT. Trimming left V 5 bases short and J 5 bases short, with 9 bases between.

This sequence joins TRBV29-1 and TRBJ2-4, with D possibly being TRBD1 (6 bases). This CDR3 is 13 amino acids long. Germline lookup yields CDR1 SQVTM and CDR2 ANQGSEA. Between the trimmed V and J ends, which lost 5 bases and 6 bases, there was a span of 14 bases. CDR3 bases: TGCAGCGTTCGAGGAGTAGGGGGAAACATTCAGTACTTC. This translates into CSVRGVGGNIQYF.

This clone was seen only a few times. One base separates it from a far larger clone, so it is likely a read error. This sequence joins TRBV7-9 and TRBJ1-1; TRBD1 agrees at 10 bases. Germline V gene sequence: CDR1 SEHNR, CDR2 FQNEAQ (reference sequence). The CDR3 contains 14 residues. V lost 4 bases, J lost 8 bases, and 7 bases stayed unmatched. CDR3 nucleotide sequence: TGTGCCAGCAGCTGCGGACAGGGGGAGTTGGAAGCTTTCTTT. Translating gives CASSCGQGELEAFF.

The chain combines TRBV6-1 with TRBJ1-1, with 9 bases identical to TRBD1. The CDR3 consists of 15 residues. J lost 3 bases, V lost 8 bases, and 10 bases had no gene match. Germline V CDR1 and CDR2: MNHNS, SASEGT. The CDR3 nucleotides read TGTGCCAGCGCGTGGGGGACAGGGTCGGACACTGAAGCTTTCTTT. Translated, it gives CASAWGTGSDTEAFF.

This chain uses TRBV29-1 with TRBJ2-1; possible D gene TRBD2, 5 bases. The V gene lost 2 bases and the J gene lost 7 bases, with 9 bases spanning the gap. From germline, CDR1 is SQVTM and CDR2 ANQGSEA. The CDR3 runs 12 residues. The CDR3 protein is CSVETAENEQFF. The CDR3 bases are TGCAGCGTTGAAACAGCGGAGAATGAGCAGTTCTTC.

The chain employs TRBV7-3 and TRBJ2-7; 7 nucleotides agree with TRBD2. Germline values: CDR1 SGHTA, CDR2 FQGTGA. The V segment lost 2 bases and the J segment 3 bases; nucleotides outside the gene matches: 7. The CDR3 contains 15 residues. The chain's CDR3 is CASSLRGGTGYEQYF. In nucleotides, the CDR3 is TGTGCCAGCAGCTTACGGGGAGGGACGGGCTACGAGCAGTACTTC.

There are a few counts of this clone. This same CDR3 is encoded by further DNA sequences in the sample. This chain links TRBV7-9 with TRBJ1-1; TRBD1 is a possible D gene (5 bases). The germline V and J ends were trimmed by 1 base and 0 bases, with 9 bases remaining between them. Germline lookup yields CDR1 SEHNR and CDR2 FQNEAQ (reference sequence). This CDR3 contains 15 residues. The chain's CDR3 is CASSLVGGMNTEAFF. CDR3 DNA sequence: TGTGCCAGCAGCTTAGTGGGGGGTATGAACACTGAAGCTTTCTTT.

This chain links TRBV18 with TRBJ2-3; perhaps TRBD2 as D (5 bases). The CDR3 runs to 15 residues. Germline loops: CDR1 KGHSH, CDR2 LQKENI. V lost 1 base and J lost 0, with 8 bases in between. CDR3 region: CASSPQGLSTDTQYF. Written as DNA, the CDR3 is TGTGCCAGCTCACCACAAGGACTTAGCACAGATACGCAGTATTTT.

This clone was seen just once. Other DNA sequences in this sample translate to the same CDR3. This sequence joins TRBV6-5 and TRBJ2-2; tentatively, D is TRBD2 (5 bases). Germline V gene data show CDR1 as MNHEY and CDR2 as SVGAGI. The V gene lost 0 bases and the J gene lost 2 bases, with 10 bases spanning the gap. The CDR3 contains 16 residues. The CDR3 is CASSYSTGVNTGELFF. The DNA for the CDR3 is TGTGCCAGCAGTTACTCGACCGGGGTCAACACCGGGGAGCTGTTTTTT.

The chain couples TRBV30 to TRBJ1-3, with a possible D match to TRBD1 (5 bases). This CDR3 has 14 residues. Germline lookup yields CDR1 GTSNPN and CDR2 SVGIG (reference sequence). Trimming removed 3 bases at V and 0 bases at J, with 9 bases between. CDR3 amino acids: CAWSPGLSGNTIYF. The CDR3 DNA follows: TGTGCCTGGAGCCCGGGACTCTCTGGAAACACCATATATTTT.

On this clone: The sample carries other DNA sequences with the same CDR3. DNA of the CDR3: TGTGCCAGCAGCTCACAGGGGGGTAACACTGAAGCTTTCTTT. As protein: CASSSQGGNTEAFF. The J gene is TRBJ1-1, the V gene TRBV5-4, with 8 bases matching TRBD1. Germline assignment: CDR1 SGHNT and CDR2 YYREEE (reference sequence). The CDR3 is 14 residues long. With V trimmed by 3 bases and J by 2 bases, 3 bases remained unmatched. The entire variable domain, with the rest obtained from reference TRBV5-4 and TRBJ1-1, is as follows: ETGVTQSPTHLIKTRGQQVTLRCSSQSGHNTVSWYQQALGQGPQFIFQYYREEENGRGNFPPRFSGLQFPNYSSELNVNALELDDSALYLCASSSQGGNTEAFFGQGTRLTVV.

J is TRBJ1-6 and V is TRBV25-1; D possibly corresponds to TRBD1 (6 bases). The germline CDR1 and CDR2 sequences are MGHDK and SYGVNS. The CDR3 contains 14 residues. With 6 bases removed from V and 4 bases from J, the gap between germline ends came to 10 bases. CDR3 sequence: CASRLGAYNSPLHF. CDR3 in DNA: TGTGCCAGCAGGTTGGGGGCTTATAATTCACCCCTCCACTTT.

Remarks on this clone: The junction shows a germline mismatch at one end, possibly a read error. The V and J genes are TRBV25-1 and TRBJ1-5; possible D gene TRBD1, 5 bases. The CDR3 is 14 residues long. CDR1 MGHDK and CDR2 SYGVNS come from the germline V gene. Here the CDR3 DNA reads TGTGTCAGCAGTGCGGGCACAGGACATCAGCCCCAGCATTTT. This codes for CVSSAGTGHQPQHF.

The rearrangement uses TRBV10-2 and TRBJ2-2; maybe TRBD1 (6 bases). Germline V lookup: CDR1 WSHSY, CDR2 SAAADI. Trimming pared 7 bases from V and 6 bases from J, leaving 15 bases between. The CDR3 is made up of 14 amino acids. The CDR3 is CASKLQGPPGELFF. The DNA for the CDR3 is TGCGCCAGCAAGCTACAGGGTCCCCCCGGGGAGCTGTTTTTT.

The chain links TRBV27 to TRBJ2-2; D remains unclear. CDR1 is MNHEY, CDR2 SMNVEV, per germline (reference sequence). V was clipped by 2 bases and J by 6 bases, with 10 bases between them. CDR3 length equals 14 residues. The CDR3 sequence is CASSLGSSAGELFF. CDR3 DNA sequence: TGTGCCAGCAGTTTAGGTAGCAGTGCCGGGGAGCTGTTTTTT.

This clone was detected a few times. The chain joins TRBV6-1 to TRBJ2-7; 9 positions agree with TRBD1. The V and J ends lost 6 bases and 3 bases, in that order; junction bases with no gene match: 3. Per germline, CDR1 MNHNS and CDR2 SASEGT. This CDR3 contains 13 residues. CDR3 amino acids: CASSRDRVYEQYF. The DNA of the CDR3 is TGTGCCAGCAGCCGGGACAGGGTCTACGAGCAGTACTTC.